This T cell receptor beta chain was documented in a study of blood T cell repertoires in COVID-19. Across the whole study: Both acute and convalescent COVID-19 samples were obtained from the United States, Italy and Spain. PBMCs, B-cell-depleted T cells, or T cells were the source of the cDNA or gDNA that made up the material.

Authors' methods: Reference gene primer amplification gave nucleated cell count estimates. Sequenced by immunoSEQ multiplex PCR; TCRdb stores in-frame clones only, minus some. V and J calls and clone size come straight from that table; D and trimming were deduced from the DNA. Here the sample spans over 95,000 clones, around 89% being singletons. V was trimmed by 4 bases and J by 6 bases, leaving 19 bases between them. The germline V gene has CDR1 SGHRS and CDR2 YFSETQ. CDR3 size: 15 residues. The sequencing input was peripheral blood. The TCR was taken from a human donor with acute or convalescent COVID-19. The donor label of this sample is uncertain. The chain couples TRBV5-1 to TRBJ1-2; TRBD1 is a possible D gene (6 bases). The CDR3 spells CASSQTVGGLDGYTF. The CDR3 nucleotides are TGCGCCAGCAGCCAAACGGTCGGGGGGCTGGATGGCTACACCTTC.